This T cell receptor (beta chain) was identified during a study of cytomegalovirus exposure and HLA in healthy donors. While unrecorded immune exposures were likely, the donors were nominally healthy when sampled. With 60 Vbeta and 13 Jbeta primers, the PCR was carried out. The table came from immunoSEQ multiplex PCR; TCRdb's copy has only in-frame clones and leaves some out. The sample contains around 110,000 clones, roughly 80% of which appear only once. To note about this clone: Its antigen remains unknown.

CDR3 length: 13 amino acids. The ends were cut back, 0 bases at V and 2 bases at J, with 5 bases in the middle. The germline CDR1 and CDR2 sequences are SGHNT and YYREEE (reference sequence). Overall study findings and caveats: TCR sequences were mostly rare, though some public TCRs occurred in many donors. In a later analysis, TCR association rates varied by HLA locus: DRB1 most, HLA-C fewest. Later, an analysis showed that TCR beta chains associated with HLA were more clonally expanded than others that were equally common.

The source is a man aged 30 to 45 in good health and CMV-seronegative. Input material: PBMCs. The V and J genes are TRBV5-4 and TRBJ1-2; D is unresolved. The CDR3 DNA sequence: TGTGCCAGCAGCTTGGAACGGAACTATGGCTACACCTTC. Protein product: CASSLERNYGYTF.